The rows below give T cell receptor beta chains drawn from one sample of a study of blood T cells in healthy people across ages. TCRdb re-analysed the 5' RACE reads in MiXCR, keeping a single row per CDR3 protein. The sample includes about 1.8 million distinct CDR3 sequences, around half seen only once; the top ten take roughly 2%. The sequenced material came from blood. These receptors all stem from a middle-aged woman in good health. Both conserved end residues are part of each CDR3. Each record gives: V gene, J gene, D gene, clone size, CDR3 DNA, CDR3 protein. The D gene is left open where the match is weak. Not all rows give a size; the values are once, few, many and, for expanded clones, a class.

TRBV12-3/TRBV12-4	TRBJ1-4	TRBD1	NA	TGTGCCAGCAGTTTCGGACAGGGGGAACTGTTTTTT	CASSFGQGELFF
TRBV20-1	TRBJ2-5	TRBD2	few	TGCAGTGCACCTAGCGGGGAAATCGTCCAAGAGACCCAGTACTTC	CSAPSGEIVQETQYF
TRBV4-3	TRBJ2-3	NA	many	TGCGCCAGCAGCCAAGATACATCTACAGATACGCAGTATTTT	CASSQDTSTDTQYF
TRBV12-3/TRBV12-4	TRBJ1-2	NA	NA	TGTGCCAGCAGTTTAGTGTCAGCTTATGGCTACACCTTC	CASSLVSAYGYTF
TRBV4-3	TRBJ2-7	TRBD1	few	TGCGCCAGCAGCCCTGAGGACAGGGGGCACGAGCAGTACTTC	CASSPEDRGHEQYF
TRBV7-2	TRBJ1-2	TRBD1	few	TGTGCCAGCAGCCGGGACAGCTTCTATGGCTACACCTTC	CASSRDSFYGYTF
TRBV14	TRBJ2-7	NA	NA	TGTGCCAGCAGCCAAGGCCAGGGCATCGAGCAGTACTTC	CASSQGQGIEQYF
TRBV27	TRBJ2-3	NA	few	TGTGCCAGCAGTTTATATCCCGAACCTAGCACAGATACGCAGTATTTT	CASSLYPEPSTDTQYF
TRBV12-3/TRBV12-4	TRBJ2-3	TRBD2	NA	TGTGCCAGCAGTTTAGGGGTAGCGGGGGCTGTAGATACGCAGTATTTT	CASSLGVAGAVDTQYF
TRBV5-5	TRBJ2-1	NA	NA	TGTGCCAGCAGCTCCCTAAGCTCCTACAATGAGCAGTTCTTC	CASSSLSSYNEQFF
TRBV15	TRBJ2-7	TRBD2	NA	TGTGCCGCCAGCAGATCGCCGGGAGGAATTGGCGAGCAGTACTTC	CAASRSPGGIGEQYF
TRBV6-2/TRBV6-3	TRBJ2-3	TRBD1	NA	TGTGCCAGCACTAGGGACAGGGGAACAGATACGCAGTATTTT	CASTRDRGTDTQYF
TRBV27	TRBJ2-7	TRBD2	NA	TGTGCCAGCAGTTCAGTTAAAAGCGGGGGGGATTACGAGCAGTACTTC	CASSSVKSGGDYEQYF
TRBV12-3/TRBV12-4	TRBJ2-7	TRBD1	many	TGTGCCAGCAGCTTCACGGGACAGTCCTACGAGCAGTACTTC	CASSFTGQSYEQYF
TRBV18	TRBJ2-5	TRBD2	few	TGTGCCAGCTCACCACCGGGACTAGCCACTATGGGCCAAGAGACCCAGTACTTC	CASSPPGLATMGQETQYF
TRBV4-2	TRBJ2-1	TRBD1	few	TGTGCCAGCAGAGCAGTCCAAGGACAGGGGTCGAGTTCCTACAATGAGCAGTTCTTC	CASRAVQGQGSSSYNEQFF
TRBV12-3/TRBV12-4	TRBJ2-3	TRBD2	few	TGTGCCAGCAGTCTAGCGGGGATGGATACGCAGTATTTT	CASSLAGMDTQYF
TRBV6-2/TRBV6-3	TRBJ1-5	TRBD1	NA	TGTGCCAGCAGCCGCGTTACAGGGGACCTAAATCAGCCCCAGCATTTT	CASSRVTGDLNQPQHF
TRBV12-3/TRBV12-4	TRBJ2-7	NA	many	TGTGCCAGCAGTCCTGACAGCTCCTACGAGCAGTACTTC	CASSPDSSYEQYF
TRBV12-5	TRBJ2-3	NA	NA	TGTGCTAGTGGTTTGGTACTGGGGGTCGGGGGCACAGATACGCAGTATTTT	CASGLVLGVGGTDTQYF
TRBV7-2	TRBJ2-7	NA	few	TGTGCCAGCAGCTTGCTAACTGCTTACTTACAGGGAAACGTATCCTACGAGCAGTACTTC	CASSLLTAYLQGNVSYEQYF
TRBV5-1	TRBJ2-7	NA	NA	TGCGCCAGCAGCTTCCAGGGCGCGGACTACCAGCAGTACTTC	CASSFQGADYQQYF
TRBV9	TRBJ1-1	NA	NA	TGTGCCAGCAGCGTGGCCCGGGAGGGGGGGGTTCCTGAAGCTTTCTTT	CASSVAREGGVPEAFF
TRBV29-1	TRBJ2-1	NA	few	TGCAGCGGGTTAAGAGACACCTCCTACAATGAGCAGTTCTTC	CSGLRDTSYNEQFF
TRBV24-1	TRBJ1-1	NA	NA	TGTGCCATCAGTGATCGGGGTTGGACTGAAGCTTTCTTT	CAISDRGWTEAFF
TRBV6-6	TRBJ1-5	NA	few	TGTGCCAGCAGTTACTCGACATTCTGGGACAATCAGCCCCAGCATTTT	CASSYSTFWDNQPQHF
TRBV7-2	TRBJ2-7	NA	few	TGTGCCAGCAGCCCCTCGTTGGCCTACTCCTACGAGCAGTACTTC	CASSPSLAYSYEQYF
TRBV4-3	TRBJ2-5	TRBD1	NA	TGCGCCAGCAGCCAACGCGGGACAGGGGGCTTAGAGACCCAGTACTTC	CASSQRGTGGLETQYF
TRBV20-1	TRBJ1-4	TRBD1	NA	TGCAGTGCTAGAGGAAACAGGGGTGGGAATGAAAAACTGTATTTT	CSARGNRGGNEKLYF
TRBV15	TRBJ2-3	TRBD2	few	TGTGCCACCGTAGCGGGGGGATTCACAGATACGCAGTATTTT	CATVAGGFTDTQYF
TRBV20-1	TRBJ2-1	NA	few	TGCAGTGCTAGAATTCCGGACCGAACAACCTACAATGTGCAGTTCTTC	CSARIPDRTTYNVQFF
TRBV7-2	TRBJ2-3	TRBD1	NA	TGTGCCAGCAGCTGGGGACAGCAAGATACGCAGTATTTT	CASSWGQQDTQYF
TRBV29-1	TRBJ2-4	NA	few	TGCAGCGTTGAAGAACGGGGGCGCGGGGCCAAAAACATTCAGTACTTC	CSVEERGRGAKNIQYF
TRBV6-5	TRBJ1-2	NA	NA	TGTGCCACGCACTTCGGCATATGGAGGGCGAACTATGGCTACACCTTC	CATHFGIWRANYGYTF
TRBV18	TRBJ1-2	NA	NA	TGTGCCAGCTCTGAGACAGTAGGCTACACCTTC	CASSETVGYTF
TRBV28	TRBJ2-6	TRBD1	few	TGTGCCAGCAGTTTGGCGGGACAGGCCTCTGGGGCCAACGTCCTGACTTTC	CASSLAGQASGANVLTF
TRBV2	TRBJ2-1	NA	once	TGTGCCAGCAGTCCCATCGGGGTGGCGGGCAATGAGCAGTTCTTC	CASSPIGVAGNEQFF
TRBV4-3	TRBJ2-3	NA	few	TGCGCCAGCAGCCAAGACAGGGGAAACGCAGATACGCAGTATTTT	CASSQDRGNADTQYF
TRBV6-1	TRBJ2-3	NA	few	TGTGCCAGCAGTGATACCACAGATACGCAGTATTTT	CASSDTTDTQYF
TRBV28	TRBJ1-4	NA	NA	TGTGCCAGCAGTTTATCGATGGTGGGACTGTTTTTT	CASSLSMVGLFF
TRBV28	TRBJ1-5	TRBD1	NA	TGTGCGACCGGGACAGGGAGATCAAATCAGCCCCAGCATTTT	CATGTGRSNQPQHF
TRBV29-1	TRBJ2-5	NA	few	TGCAGCGTTGGCCAGGTCTTAGAGACCCAGTACTTC	CSVGQVLETQYF